Below, 9 T cell receptor beta chains from the same sample are listed, as sequenced in a study of cytomegalovirus exposure and HLA in healthy donors. Use of 60 Vbeta and 13 Jbeta primers characterized the PCR. Clones were sequenced by immunoSEQ multiplex PCR, and TCRdb holds only the in-frame ones, with some missing. This sample has about 280,000 clones, with 70% to 90% found just once. Sequenced material: PBMCs. These receptor sequences come from a woman younger than 35 in good health and CMV-seronegative.

This sequence joins TRBV2 and TRBJ2-2, with TRBD2 as a possible D gene (5 bases). Trimming stripped 3 bases from V and 2 bases from J, with 13 bases between. Looked up from germline, CDR1 is SNHLY and CDR2 is FYNNEI. This CDR3 contains 16 residues. This chain's CDR3 is CASSDGGKLNTGELFF. Written as DNA, the CDR3 is TGTGCCAGCAGTGATGGAGGAAAATTAAACACCGGGGAGCTGTTTTTT. Complete variable domain (other parts from reference TRBV2 and TRBJ2-2): EPEVTQTPSHQVTQMGQEVILRCVPISNHLYFYWYRQILGQKVEFLVSFYNNEISEKSEIFDDQFSVERPDGSNFTLKIRSTKLEDSAMYFCASSDGGKLNTGELFFGEGSRLTVL.

The chain combines TRBV1 with TRBJ2-1; TRBD2 was called by the table and not checked on the DNA. TRBV1 is reported as a pseudogene. The CDR3 sequence is 16 residues long. Here the CDR3 reads CTSSQDLPSGGNEQFF. CDR3 in DNA: TGCACCAGCAGCCAAGATCTGCCTAGCGGAGGGAATGAGCAGTTCTTC.

This chain connects TRBV30 to TRBJ1-4; possibly TRBD1 for D (6 bases). The V gene's germline CDR1 is GTSNPN and CDR2 SVGIG (reference sequence). CDR3 size: 15 residues. Trimming removed 8 bases at V and 7 bases at J, with 23 bases between. CDR3 bases: TGTGCCCGAACTGGGGGCCGGGACAATTCTGAAAAACTGTTTTTT. It translates to CARTGGRDNSEKLFF. Supplemented by reference TRBV30 and TRBJ1-4, the full variable domain reads SQTIHQWPATLVQPVGSPLSLECTVEGTSNPNLYWYRQAAGRGLQLLFYSVGIGQISSEVPQNLSASRPQDRQFILSSKKLLLSDSGFYLCARTGGRDNSEKLFFGSGTQLSVL.

The chain joins TRBV5-1 to TRBJ2-5; weak D call: TRBD2 (6 bases). This CDR3 has 14 residues. Trimming took off 4 bases at V and 0 bases at J, with 10 bases between the two ends. Germline V CDR1 and CDR2: SGHRS, YFSETQ. DNA for the CDR3: TGCGCCAGCAGCGGCCGGGACTACCAAGAGACCCAGTACTTC. It is translated as CASSGRDYQETQYF.

The chain joins TRBV5-4 to TRBJ1-1, with 7 positions matching TRBD1. The CDR3 has 15 residues. V lost 4 bases to trimming and J lost 1 base; unmatched junction nucleotides: 7. Germline CDR1 reads SGHNT; CDR2 reads YYREEE (reference sequence). DNA for the CDR3: TGTGCCAGCAGCCAGACCGGGACAGCGAACACTGAAGCTTTCTTT. Its protein is CASSQTGTANTEAFF. The full variable domain, completed using reference TRBV5-4 and TRBJ1-1, is ETGVTQSPTHLIKTRGQQVTLRCSSQSGHNTVSWYQQALGQGPQFIFQYYREEENGRGNFPPRFSGLQFPNYSSELNVNALELDDSALYLCASSQTGTANTEAFFGQGTRLTVV.

The chain joins TRBV11-2 to TRBJ2-7; maybe TRBD1 (6 bases). Germline CDR1 and CDR2: SGHAT and FQNNGV. The V end was cut by 3 bases, the J end by 3 bases, with 9 bases between. This CDR3 has 13 amino acids. The CDR3 sequence: CASSLARGYEQYF. The CDR3 DNA reads as TGTGCCAGCAGCTTGGCCAGGGGCTACGAGCAGTACTTC.

The chain links TRBV14 to TRBJ2-2, with D possibly matching TRBD2 (5 bases). Trimming removed 4 bases from V and 6 bases from J, with 18 bases in between. The CDR3 contains 16 residues. The germline gives CDR1 SGHDN, CDR2 FVKESK. This CDR3 reads CASSPPGMGIAGELFF. In DNA form, the CDR3 reads TGTGCCAGCAGCCCCCCGGGGATGGGGATCGCCGGGGAGCTGTTTTTT.

The chain employs TRBV6-1 and TRBJ1-2; D may be TRBD1 (5 bases). The CDR3 is 15 residues long. V dropped 7 bases and J dropped 2 bases, with 17 bases sitting between them. Germline CDR1 reads MNHNS; CDR2 reads SASEGT. The CDR3, as DNA: TGTGCCAGCACGATGCAAGAGGCAGGGAACTATGGCTACACCTTC. Residues: CASTMQEAGNYGYTF.

The chain couples TRBV25-1 to TRBJ1-2; 8 nucleotides align to TRBD1. V shed 4 bases and J 4 bases; nucleotides not matched to a gene: 8. The CDR3 extends over 15 amino acids. Germline values: CDR1 MGHDK, CDR2 SYGVNS. In nucleotides, the CDR3 is TGTGCCAGCAGTGTTAAAGCAGGGGGCGGCTATGGCTACACCTTC. The encoded protein is CASSVKAGGGYGYTF.